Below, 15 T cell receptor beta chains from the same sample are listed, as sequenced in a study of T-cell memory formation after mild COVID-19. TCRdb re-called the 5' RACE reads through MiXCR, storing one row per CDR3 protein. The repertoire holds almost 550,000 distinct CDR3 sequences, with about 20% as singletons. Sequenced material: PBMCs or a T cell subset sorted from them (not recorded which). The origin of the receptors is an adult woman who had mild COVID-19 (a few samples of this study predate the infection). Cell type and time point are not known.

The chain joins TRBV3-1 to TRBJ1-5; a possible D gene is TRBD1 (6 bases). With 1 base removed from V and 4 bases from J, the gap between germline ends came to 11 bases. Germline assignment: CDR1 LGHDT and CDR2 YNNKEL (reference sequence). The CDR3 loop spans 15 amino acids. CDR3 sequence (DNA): TGTGCCAGCAGCCAAGGCAGGGGACTGAATCAGCCCCAGCATTTT. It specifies CASSQGRGLNQPQHF.

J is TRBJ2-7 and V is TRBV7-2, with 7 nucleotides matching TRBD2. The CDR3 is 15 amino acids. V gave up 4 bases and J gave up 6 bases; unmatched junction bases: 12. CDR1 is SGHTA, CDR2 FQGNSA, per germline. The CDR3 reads CASSSPPPGGGEQYF. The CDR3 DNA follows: TGTGCCAGCAGCTCCCCCCCTCCAGGCGGGGGCGAGCAGTACTTC.

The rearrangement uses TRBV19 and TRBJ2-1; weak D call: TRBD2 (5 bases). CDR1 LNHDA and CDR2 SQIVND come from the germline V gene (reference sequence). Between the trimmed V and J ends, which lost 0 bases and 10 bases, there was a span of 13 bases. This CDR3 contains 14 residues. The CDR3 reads CASSIEVASWEQFF. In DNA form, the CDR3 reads TGTGCCAGTAGTATAGAGGTTGCTAGCTGGGAGCAGTTCTTC.

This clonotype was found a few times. The CDR3 bases are TGTGCCAGCAGCCGGAGCCTTATGGGCACTGAAGCTTTCTTT. It is translated as CASSRSLMGTEAFF. The rearrangement uses TRBV7-2 and TRBJ1-1; no clear D. The V and J ends lost 5 bases and 4 bases respectively, with 14 bases between them. Germline V gene sequence: CDR1 SGHTA, CDR2 FQGNSA. This CDR3 region has 14 residues. The full variable domain, its missing parts supplied by reference TRBV7-2 and TRBJ1-1, is GAGVSQSPSNKVTEKGKDVELRCDPISGHTALYWYRQSLGQGLEFLIYFQGNSAPDKSGLPSDRFSAERTGGSVSTLTIQRTQQEDSAVYLCASSRSLMGTEAFFGQGTRLTVV.

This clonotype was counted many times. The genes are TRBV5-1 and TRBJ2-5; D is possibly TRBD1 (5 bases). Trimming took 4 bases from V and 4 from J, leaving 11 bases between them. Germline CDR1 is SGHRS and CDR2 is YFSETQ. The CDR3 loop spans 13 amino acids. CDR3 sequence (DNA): TGCGCCAGCAGCATCGACAGTCGAGAGACCCAGTACTTC. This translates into CASSIDSRETQYF.

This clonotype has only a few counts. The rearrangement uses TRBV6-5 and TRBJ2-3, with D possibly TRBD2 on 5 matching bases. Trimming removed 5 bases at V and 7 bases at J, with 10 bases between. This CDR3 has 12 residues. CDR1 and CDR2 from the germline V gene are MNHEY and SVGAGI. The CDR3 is CASSPERNTQYF. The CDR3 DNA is TGTGCCAGCAGTCCCGAGCGGAATACGCAGTATTTT.

CDR3 sequence reads: CASSQVGTGGSGTQYF. For the CDR3, the DNA is TGTGCCAGCAGCCAAGTGGGGACAGGGGGCTCGGGTACGCAGTATTTT. The chain joins TRBV4-2 to TRBJ2-3, with 12 bases identical to TRBD1. The V segment lost 1 base and the J segment 8 bases; nucleotides outside the gene matches: 7. This CDR3 is built from 16 residues. The germline CDR1 and CDR2 sequences are LGHNA and YNFKEQ.

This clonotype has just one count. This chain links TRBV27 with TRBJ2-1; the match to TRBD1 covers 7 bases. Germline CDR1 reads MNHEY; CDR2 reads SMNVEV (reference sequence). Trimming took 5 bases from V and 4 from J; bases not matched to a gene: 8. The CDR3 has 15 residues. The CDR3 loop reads CASSPLGGIYNEQFF. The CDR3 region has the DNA TGTGCCAGCAGTCCCTTAGGGGGCATATACAATGAGCAGTTCTTC.

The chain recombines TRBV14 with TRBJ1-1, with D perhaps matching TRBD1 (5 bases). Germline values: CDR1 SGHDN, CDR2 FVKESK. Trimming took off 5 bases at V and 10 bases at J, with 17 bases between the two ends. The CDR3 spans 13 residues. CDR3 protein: CASSTRAGQGAFF. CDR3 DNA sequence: TGTGCCAGCAGCACCCGGGCAGGGCAGGGAGCTTTCTTT.

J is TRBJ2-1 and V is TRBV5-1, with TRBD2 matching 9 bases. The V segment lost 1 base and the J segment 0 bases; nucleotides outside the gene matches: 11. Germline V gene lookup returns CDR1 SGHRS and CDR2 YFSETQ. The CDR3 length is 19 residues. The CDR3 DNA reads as TGCGCCAGCAGCTTGATTCGACTAGCGGCACGGAGCTCCTACAATGAGCAGTTCTTC. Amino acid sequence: CASSLIRLAARSSYNEQFF.

CDR3 DNA: TGCAGTGCTAGAGATGACGCCCGGGCCGCAGTCCCCGGGGAGCTGTTTTTT. Protein product: CSARDDARAAVPGELFF. This chain joins TRBV20-1 and TRBJ2-2; D gene unclear. V gave up 0 bases and J gave up 6 bases, with 20 bases separating them. The CDR3 spans 17 residues. In germline, CDR1 is DFQATT, CDR2 SNEGSKA (reference sequence).

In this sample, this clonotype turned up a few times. This CDR3 is CASSLVLAMNTEAFF. In DNA form, the CDR3 reads TGCGCCAGCAGCTTGGTTCTAGCTATGAACACTGAAGCTTTCTTT. V usage is TRBV5-1 and J usage is TRBJ1-1; no reliable D call. Deletions cut 0 bases from V and 0 bases from J, with 9 bases between. CDR1 is SGHRS and CDR2 is YFSETQ in the germline V gene. The CDR3 is made up of 15 amino acids.

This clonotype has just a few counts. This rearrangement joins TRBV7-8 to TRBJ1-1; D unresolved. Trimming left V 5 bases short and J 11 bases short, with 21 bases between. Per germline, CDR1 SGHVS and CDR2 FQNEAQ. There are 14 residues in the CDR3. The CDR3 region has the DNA TGTGCCAGCAGCCTTACGGAGCCGGGATTTAAGGCTTTCTTT. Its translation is CASSLTEPGFKAFF.

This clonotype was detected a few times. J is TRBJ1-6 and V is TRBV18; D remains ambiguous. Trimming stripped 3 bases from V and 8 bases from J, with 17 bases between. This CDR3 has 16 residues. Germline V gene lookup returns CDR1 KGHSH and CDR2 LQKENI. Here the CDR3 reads CASSPHPRGVDSPLHF. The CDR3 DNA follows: TGTGCCAGCTCACCCCACCCCAGAGGTGTTGATTCACCCCTCCACTTT. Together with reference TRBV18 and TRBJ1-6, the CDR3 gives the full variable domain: NAGVMQNPRHLVRRRGQEARLRCSPMKGHSHVYWYRQLPEEGLKFMVYLQKENIIDESGMPKERFSAEFPKEGPSILRIQQVVRGDSAAYFCASSPHPRGVDSPLHFGNGTRLTVT.

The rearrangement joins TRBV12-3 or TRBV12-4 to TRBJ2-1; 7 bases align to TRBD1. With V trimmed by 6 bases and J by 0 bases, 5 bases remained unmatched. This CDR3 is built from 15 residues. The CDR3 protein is CASRPTGSSYNEQFF. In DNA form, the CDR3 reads TGTGCCAGCAGGCCGACAGGGAGCTCCTACAATGAGCAGTTCTTC.